The rows below give T cell receptor beta chains drawn from one sample of a study of blood T cell repertoires in COVID-19. Assay used: immunoSEQ multiplex PCR; TCRdb lists only in-frame clones, some missing. Among more than 140,000 clones, over 75% were seen once, and the ten largest hold roughly 1.4%. Material: peripheral blood. These receptors were obtained from a human donor in a cohort sampled during active COVID-19. The conserved cysteine and the conserved F or W are not part of the CDR3 here.

v_call,cdr3_aa
TRBV5-6,ASSLGGRGTGELF
TRBV15,ATSRAGDRGRGYT
TRBV30,AWFTAPWGDYGYT
TRBV4-1,ASSPGQAILNTEAF
TRBV11-1,ASSLAGRIGETQY
TRBV5-5,ASSPTTSGRLGQF
TRBV2,ASSARGIQETQY
TRBV5-1,ASSLQRGTYEQY
TRBV19,ASSMMPQAEAF
TRBV5-4,ASRRGGADYNEQF
TRBV2,ASRGLAGVDEQF
TRBV3-1/TRBV3-2,ASRTGQPNTEAF
TRBV7-8,ASSLGQGGPQH
TRBV1,TSSQDSGSNQPQH
TRBV3-1/TRBV3-2,ASGRQGTEAF
TRBV19,ASSILRVLGQPQH
TRBV28,ASSRSPGNINSQY
TRBV7-2,ASSLLGARGQPQH
TRBV7-2,ASSFRGGRGEQY
TRBV7-6,ASSFTGTSDYEQY
TRBV4-1,ASSQFGTPSSEQY
TRBV6-6,ASSYSGQGDIETQY
TRBV3-1/TRBV3-2,ASSQDGATDTQY